Below, 20 T cell receptor beta chains from the same sample are listed, as sequenced in a study of T-cell memory formation after mild COVID-19. A single record per CDR3 protein comes from TCRdb applying MiXCR to the 5' RACE reads. The data contain more than 150,000 distinct CDR3 sequences, roughly 20% of them singletons. Sample: PBMCs or a T cell subset sorted from them (not recorded which). These receptors originate from a young man who had mild COVID-19 (a few samples of this study predate the infection). Cell type and time point are not known.

The chain couples TRBV4-3 to TRBJ2-2; D is unresolved. Trimming took 4 bases from V and 4 from J, leaving 16 bases between them. CDR1 and CDR2 (germline): LGHNA, YSLEER. The CDR3 spans 16 residues. CDR3 in amino acids: CASSPSPGLGTGELFF. CDR3 sequence (DNA): TGCGCCAGCAGCCCCTCCCCCGGGCTCGGCACCGGGGAGCTGTTTTTT.

In its sample, this clonotype was seen a few times. The rearrangement uses TRBV7-2 and TRBJ1-2, with a weak D call TRBD1 (6 bases). The CDR3 runs 14 residues. The germline V gene has CDR1 SGHTA and CDR2 FQGNSA. V lost 3 bases to trimming and J lost 8 bases, with 16 bases between them. The CDR3 reads CASSLAAGAGGYTF. The DNA for the CDR3 is TGTGCCAGCAGCTTGGCCGCAGGGGCGGGAGGCTACACCTTC.

This clonotype was seen more than once but under ten times. V usage is TRBV7-2 and J usage is TRBJ2-3; 12 nucleotides agree with TRBD1. The CDR3 length is 15 residues. V lost 6 bases and J lost 4; bases outside the gene matches: 5. Germline CDR1 reads SGHTA; CDR2 reads FQGNSA. CDR3 loop: CASRRDRGLADTQYF. The CDR3 bases are TGTGCCAGCAGAAGGGACAGGGGGCTCGCAGATACGCAGTATTTT.

This clonotype has a handful of counts. V gene TRBV7-2 combines with J gene TRBJ1-2, with a tentative D call TRBD1 (5 bases). Trimming stripped 5 bases from V and 8 bases from J, with 15 bases between. CDR3 length equals 13 residues. Germline V gene sequence: CDR1 SGHTA, CDR2 FQGNSA. The CDR3 DNA reads TGTGCCAGCAGCACTAGGGGCAGTTGGGGCTACACCTTC. Translating gives CASSTRGSWGYTF.

This clonotype was recorded a few times. V is TRBV5-1 and J is TRBJ2-5, with 8 bases fitting TRBD2. This CDR3 comprises 16 residues. J lost 0 bases, V lost 4 bases, and 8 bases had no gene match. Germline V gives CDR1 SGHRS, CDR2 YFSETQ. For the CDR3, the DNA is TGCGCCAGCAGCCTCAATCCAGCGGGGGACCAAGAGACCCAGTACTTC. Translating gives CASSLNPAGDQETQYF.

For the CDR3, the DNA is TGTGCCAGCAGCCAAGATGGTCCGGGGGGCCGGGGCAATGAGCAGTTCTTC. Translation gives CASSQDGPGGRGNEQFF. The chain links TRBV3-1 to TRBJ2-1, with D perhaps TRBD2 (7 bases). The CDR3 runs 17 residues. Deletions cut 0 bases from V and 6 bases from J, with 18 bases between. CDR1 is LGHDT and CDR2 is YNNKEL in the germline V gene (reference sequence).

This chain joins TRBV5-1 and TRBJ2-3; a possible D gene is TRBD2 (6 bases). Germline V gene sequence: CDR1 SGHRS, CDR2 YFSETQ. The ends were cut back, 6 bases at V and 5 bases at J, with 19 bases in the middle. This CDR3 spans 15 amino acids. The CDR3 DNA reads TGCGCCAGCACCACCGGGGTACGAGCGGGAGATACGCAGTATTTT. Amino acids: CASTTGVRAGDTQYF.

The chain combines TRBV3-1 with TRBJ2-1; a possible D gene is TRBD1 (5 bases). The CDR3 is 15 amino acids. CDR1 and CDR2 (germline): LGHDT, YNNKEL (reference sequence). V lost 1 base to trimming and J lost 12 bases, with 19 bases between them. The CDR3 is CASSQGHGPQGGQFF. For the CDR3, the DNA is TGTGCCAGCAGCCAAGGGCATGGACCGCAGGGTGGGCAGTTCTTC.

J is TRBJ1-2 and V is TRBV4-1, with D unclear. V lost 0 bases, J lost 3 bases, and 11 bases lay in between. CDR1 is MGHRA, CDR2 YSYEKL, per germline. This CDR3 contains 15 residues. In DNA form, the CDR3 reads TGCGCCAGCAGCCAAGATCAGAGAGGAGACTATGGCTACACCTTC. Translation: CASSQDQRGDYGYTF.

The chain is built from TRBV4-1 and TRBJ2-1; TRBD2 aligns across 7 bases. Germline CDR1 reads MGHRA; CDR2 reads YSYEKL. CDR3 size: 19 residues. With 0 bases clipped from V and 7 bases from J, the junction kept 18 bases outside the gene matches. The DNA of the CDR3 is TGCGCCAGCAGCCAAGATTCGGGAGAAAGACTAGCCGGGGGTAATGAGCAGTTCTTC. Its translation is CASSQDSGERLAGGNEQFF.

The V call is TRBV4-3, the J call TRBJ1-5; possible D gene TRBD1, 5 bases. V lost 2 bases to trimming and J lost 11 bases, with 16 bases between them. The germline gives CDR1 LGHNA, CDR2 YSLEER. The CDR3 is made up of 14 amino acids. The CDR3: CASSQLGPRLAQHF. The CDR3 DNA reads TGCGCCAGCAGCCAATTGGGGCCCCGTTTGGCCCAGCATTTT.

This sequence joins TRBV12-3 or TRBV12-4 and TRBJ1-5; 9 bases fit TRBD1. CDR3 length: 13 amino acids. J was trimmed by 7 bases and V by 4 bases; bases with no gene match: 2. The CDR3 spells CASSWDRAQPQHF. The CDR3 DNA reads as TGTGCCAGCAGTTGGGACAGGGCCCAGCCCCAGCATTTT.

The chain employs TRBV5-1 and TRBJ1-2, with 8 bases identical to TRBD1. The CDR3 is 15 residues long. V lost 2 bases and J lost 4; bases outside the gene matches: 7. Per germline, CDR1 SGHRS and CDR2 YFSETQ. The CDR3 here is CASSFVRGPGYGYTF. The CDR3 DNA follows: TGCGCCAGCAGCTTCGTCAGGGGGCCGGGCTATGGCTACACCTTC.

This chain uses TRBV6-2 or TRBV6-3 with TRBJ2-7, with 10 bases lining up with TRBD1. Germline CDR1 MNHEY, CDR2 SVGEGT. The CDR3 runs 14 residues. Trimming cost V 8 bases and J 7 bases; bases outside gene matches: 11. CDR3 residues: CASVRRDRGWEQYV. The CDR3 coding sequence is TGTGCCAGCGTTCGCCGGGACAGGGGTTGGGAGCAGTACGTC.

The chain couples TRBV9 to TRBJ1-6, with a tentative D call TRBD1 (5 bases). V dropped 0 bases and J dropped 8 bases, with 18 bases sitting between them. Germline CDR1 and CDR2: SGDLS and YYNGEE. The CDR3 loop spans 17 amino acids. CDR3 amino acids: CASSVAGLSPGDSPLHF. The DNA of the CDR3 is TGTGCCAGCAGCGTAGCGGGACTCTCACCGGGGGATTCACCCCTCCACTTT.

The chain uses TRBV18 and TRBJ1-1; D remains ambiguous. This CDR3 is 13 amino acids long. Per germline, CDR1 KGHSH and CDR2 LQKENI. V gave up 6 bases and J gave up 4 bases, with 12 bases separating them. CDR3 sequence (DNA): TGTGCCAGCTCCCCTCCAAGCCCCACTGAAGCTTTCTTT. Protein: CASSPPSPTEAFF.

A few counts support this clonotype. The V call is TRBV20-1, the J call TRBJ2-3; D is ambiguous. Deletions cut 2 bases from V and 0 bases from J, with 9 bases between. This CDR3 is 14 amino acids long. Germline-derived CDR1 and CDR2 are DFQATT and SNEGSKA (reference sequence). CDR3 nucleotide sequence: TGCAGTGCTAGACAGAGCCCTAGCACAGATACGCAGTATTTT. It is translated as CSARQSPSTDTQYF.

V and J are TRBV5-6 and TRBJ2-6; D remains ambiguous. Germline assignment: CDR1 SGHDT and CDR2 YYEEEE. The CDR3 has 16 residues. The ends were cut back, 1 base at V and 0 bases at J, with 8 bases in the middle. The DNA for the CDR3 is TGTGCCAGCAGCTTGTTGCGGTTCTCTGGGGCCAACGTCCTGACTTTC. It codes for CASSLLRFSGANVLTF. The variable domain in full, completed from reference TRBV5-6 and TRBJ2-6, reads DAGVTQSPTHLIKTRGQQVTLRCSPKSGHDTVSWYQQALGQGPQFIFQYYEEEERQRGNFPDRFSGHQFPNYSSELNVNALLLGDSALYLCASSLLRFSGANVLTFGAGSRLTVL.

The chain employs TRBV7-9 and TRBJ1-6, with TRBD1 matching over 8 bases. The germline V gene has CDR1 SEHNR and CDR2 FQNEAQ (reference sequence). J was trimmed by 6 bases and V by 10 bases; bases with no gene match: 5. The CDR3 runs 13 residues. CDR3 amino acids: CATGGQANSPLHF. The CDR3 bases are TGTGCCACCGGGGGACAGGCTAATTCACCCCTCCACTTT.

J is TRBJ1-6 and V is TRBV27; D ambiguous. V lost 3 bases and J 0 bases, leaving 15 bases between the germline ends. The CDR3 is 18 residues long. The germline CDR1 and CDR2 sequences are MNHEY and SMNVEV (reference sequence). As DNA, the CDR3 is TGTGCCAGCAGTTTGGCCGCCGGGAGGAGCTCCTATAATTCACCCCTCCACTTT. This codes for CASSLAAGRSSYNSPLHF.